This T cell receptor beta chain was recorded in a study of T cells in Graves' hyperthyroidism and ophthalmopathy. Trimming cost V 3 bases and J 5 bases; bases outside gene matches: 9. Germline CDR1 is SGHTS and CDR2 is YDEGEE. CDR3 length: 16 residues. Researchers took RNA transcripts and amplified the TCR beta CDR3 regions from them. The HTBI primer set served for first-round RT-PCR of the TCR CDR3. TCRdb processed the multiplex PCR reads anew with MiXCR; each CDR3 protein has one entry. Of over 500,000 distinct CDR3 sequences in the sample, 15% to 20% were seen once. This receptor was taken from a woman younger than 35 with Graves' ophthalmopathy. What was sequenced was blood. This chain joins TRBV5-8 and TRBJ2-5, with TRBD2 identical over 11 bases. Written as DNA, the CDR3 is TGTGCCAGCAGCTCCCTTAGCGGGGGGGCACGTGAGACCCAGTACTTC. Translation gives CASSSLSGGARETQYF.